The 21 T cell receptor beta chains below come from one sample, sequenced in a study of blood T cell repertoires in COVID-19. The repertoire was sequenced with immunoSEQ multiplex PCR; TCRdb's copy has only in-frame clones and lacks some. This sample has tens of thousands of clones, with about 83% found just once. The specimen sequenced was peripheral blood. The receptors derive from a man aged 50-60 years with acute or convalescent COVID-19.

The chain employs TRBV18 and TRBJ2-7, with TRBD2 as a possible D gene (5 bases). The germline V gene has CDR1 KGHSH and CDR2 LQKENI. With 4 bases removed from V and 7 bases from J, the gap between germline ends came to 26 bases. The CDR3 contains 17 residues. CDR3 sequence reads: CASSLSVIGSTSGEQYF. As DNA, the CDR3 is TGTGCCAGCTCACTCTCAGTGATAGGGAGCACCTCGGGGGAGCAGTACTTC. Complete variable domain (other parts from reference TRBV18 and TRBJ2-7): NAGVMQNPRHLVRRRGQEARLRCSPMKGHSHVYWYRQLPEEGLKFMVYLQKENIIDESGMPKERFSAEFPKEGPSILRIQQVVRGDSAAYFCASSLSVIGSTSGEQYFGPGTRLTVT.

The chain employs TRBV5-1 and TRBJ2-1; TRBD1 aligns across 9 bases. The CDR3 runs 15 residues. With V trimmed by 3 bases and J by 4 bases, 5 bases remained unmatched. The V gene's germline CDR1 is SGHRS and CDR2 YFSETQ. CDR3 bases: TGCGCCAGCAGCTCAGGACAGGGGCAGTACAATGAGCAGTTCTTC. This encodes CASSSGQGQYNEQFF. The whole variable domain, remainder taken from reference TRBV5-1 and TRBJ2-1, is KAGVTQTPRYLIKTRGQQVTLSCSPISGHRSVSWYQQTPGQGLQFLFEYFSETQRNKGNFPGRFSGRQFSNSRSEMNVSTLELGDSALYLCASSSGQGQYNEQFFGPGTRLTVL.

The chain employs TRBV11-3 and TRBJ2-1, with 8 bases lining up with TRBD2. Germline trimming cut 3 bases from V and 5 bases from J; bases unmatched to any gene: 6. In germline, CDR1 is SGHNT, CDR2 YENEEA. The CDR3 has 15 residues. The CDR3 here is CASSFTGLGNNEQFF. CDR3 DNA sequence: TGTGCCAGCAGCTTCACGGGACTAGGAAACAATGAGCAGTTCTTC. Drawing the rest from reference TRBV11-3 and TRBJ2-1, the complete variable domain is EAGVVQSPRYKIIEKKQPVAFWCNPISGHNTLYWYLQNLGQGPELLIRYENEEAVDDSQLPKDRFSAERLKGVDSTLKIQPAELGDSAVYLCASSFTGLGNNEQFFGPGTRLTVL.

The V and J genes are TRBV4-1 and TRBJ1-4; D is unresolved. V was clipped by 6 bases and J by 7 bases, with 12 bases between them. Per the germline V gene, CDR1 is MGHRA and CDR2 is YSYEKL. The CDR3 is made up of 13 amino acids. CDR3 region: CASSEGDGEKLFF. The DNA for the CDR3 is TGCGCCAGCAGTGAGGGTGACGGTGAAAAACTGTTTTTT.

This chain connects TRBV29-1 to TRBJ2-5, with 8 bases lining up with TRBD2. This CDR3 is built from 15 residues. Germline V gives CDR1 SQVTM, CDR2 ANQGSEA. V dropped 6 bases and J dropped 4; count of bases not matched to a gene: 13. In nucleotides, the CDR3 is TGCAGCGTAGATACCGGGAGGGGGGTAGGAGAGACCCAGTACTTC. Translating it yields CSVDTGRGVGETQYF.

The gene calls are TRBV28 and TRBJ2-3; 9 bases are shared with TRBD2. V trimming: 5 bases; J trimming: 4 bases; junction bases outside the gene matches: 10. Germline-derived CDR1 and CDR2 are MDHEN and SYDVKM. This CDR3 spans 16 amino acids. CDR3 bases: TGTGCCAGCAGTCTCGCAAGCGGGGGGAGGGCAGATACGCAGTATTTT. Translated, it gives CASSLASGGRADTQYF.

The chain uses TRBV4-1 and TRBJ1-2; maybe TRBD1 (5 bases). The CDR3 sequence is 16 residues long. V lost 0 bases to trimming and J lost 4 bases, with 15 bases between them. Germline V gene sequence: CDR1 MGHRA, CDR2 YSYEKL. CDR3 sequence (DNA): TGCGCCAGCAGCCAAGATCTAGGGGTTAGTGGCTATGGCTACACCTTC. Its translation is CASSQDLGVSGYGYTF.

The genes are TRBV18 and TRBJ2-1, with 7 bases lining up with TRBD2. This CDR3 comprises 14 residues. CDR1 KGHSH and CDR2 LQKENI come from the germline V gene. Trimming removed 1 base from V and 10 bases from J; junction bases left unmatched: 7. CDR3 DNA: TGTGCCAGCTCACCACAAAGCGGGACCGCAGAGCAGTTCTTC. This encodes CASSPQSGTAEQFF.

This chain uses TRBV29-1 with TRBJ1-4; 8 bases are a match to TRBD1. There are 14 residues in the CDR3. Germline-derived CDR1 and CDR2 are SQVTM and ANQGSEA. J gave up 0 bases and V 6 bases, and 3 bases lay outside the gene matches. Here the CDR3 DNA reads TGCAGCGTGAAGACAGGGGCAACTAATGAAAAACTGTTTTTT. This translates into CSVKTGATNEKLFF.

This clone has a handful of counts. CDR3 in amino acids: CASSKQGSFSTDTQYF. CDR3 nucleotides: TGTGCCAGTAGCAAACAGGGGTCGTTTAGCACAGATACGCAGTATTTT. This rearrangement joins TRBV19 to TRBJ2-3; the match to TRBD1 covers 7 bases. CDR3 size: 16 residues. Germline V CDR1 and CDR2: LNHDA, SQIVND (reference sequence). The V and J ends lost 6 bases and 0 bases, in that order; junction bases with no gene match: 9.

V and J are TRBV25-1 and TRBJ2-3, with 8 bases identical to TRBD2. The CDR3 extends over 15 amino acids. V shed 4 bases and J 3 bases; nucleotides not matched to a gene: 6. Germline CDR1 MGHDK, CDR2 SYGVNS. The CDR3 sequence is CASSASGGWTDTQYF. CDR3 DNA sequence: TGTGCCAGCAGTGCGAGCGGGGGTTGGACAGATACGCAGTATTTT. Full variable domain (missing parts from reference TRBV25-1 and TRBJ2-3): EADIYQTPRYLVIGTGKKITLECSQTMGHDKMYWYQQDPGMELHLIHYSYGVNSTEKGDLSSESTVSRIRTEHFPLTLESARPSHTSQYLCASSASGGWTDTQYFGPGTRLTVL.

This clone was seen only once. The gene calls are TRBV5-5 and TRBJ2-1; 9 bases line up with TRBD1. Germline trimming cut 7 bases from V and 12 bases from J; bases unmatched to any gene: 17. The germline V gene encodes CDR1 SGHKS and CDR2 YYEKEE (reference sequence). This CDR3 is built from 15 residues. Here the CDR3 DNA reads TGTGCCAGCGGCCATCCCACACAGGGGGCCGGACGGCAGTTCTTC. Its protein is CASGHPTQGAGRQFF.

CDR3 DNA: TGCGCCAGCAGAGGGGGGGAGACAGATACGCAGTATTTT. Translation: CASRGGETDTQYF. V is TRBV5-1 and J is TRBJ2-3, with D maybe TRBD2 (7 bases). This CDR3 contains 13 residues. V lost 5 bases and J lost 3, with 10 bases in between. CDR1 SGHRS and CDR2 YFSETQ come from the germline V gene.

The chain recombines TRBV29-1 with TRBJ1-2; no reliable D call. The germline CDR1 and CDR2 sequences are SQVTM and ANQGSEA. V was shortened by 3 bases and J by 7 bases, with 12 bases between the two germline ends. The CDR3 runs to 12 residues. The CDR3 DNA reads as TGCAGCGTTGATTCGGGGATCGTTGGCTACACCTTC. Its translation: CSVDSGIVGYTF.

The chain employs TRBV28 and TRBJ1-2; unclear D gene. Trimming removed 7 bases from V and 11 bases from J, with 32 bases in between. The germline CDR1 and CDR2 sequences are MDHEN and SYDVKM. The CDR3 totals 17 residues. Here the CDR3 reads CASTHARITQAYVAYTF. CDR3 bases: TGTGCCAGCACCCACGCTCGGATTACGCAGGCCTATGTTGCGTACACCTTC.

The gene calls are TRBV10-1 and TRBJ2-5, with 9 bases lining up with TRBD1. Germline CDR1 reads WNHNN; CDR2 reads SYGVQD (reference sequence). The CDR3 has 13 amino acids. The V segment lost 4 bases and the J segment 4 bases; nucleotides outside the gene matches: 1. The CDR3, as DNA: TGCGCCAGCAGTGGGGGACAGGGAGAGACCCAGTACTTC. Residues: CASSGGQGETQYF.

J is TRBJ2-1 and V is TRBV7-6, with 8 bases fitting TRBD2. V was clipped by 5 bases and J by 10 bases; unmatched bases: 4. This CDR3 contains 12 residues. Germline CDR1 is SGHVS and CDR2 is FNYEAQ. CDR3 nucleotide sequence: TGTGCCAGCAGCGCCCGGGGGGGCGAGCAGTTCTTC. Amino acid sequence: CASSARGGEQFF. Full variable domain (rest looked up from reference TRBV7-6 and TRBJ2-1): GAGVSQSPRYKVTKRGQDVALRCDPISGHVSLYWYRQALGQGPEFLTYFNYEAQQDKSGLPNDRFSAERPEGSISTLTIQRTEQRDSAMYRCASSARGGEQFFGPGTRLTVL.

The V and J genes are TRBV6-5 and TRBJ1-1; 7 bases fit TRBD1. The CDR3 runs 15 residues. CDR1 MNHEY and CDR2 SVGAGI come from the germline V gene. Trimming removed 6 bases from V and 3 bases from J; junction bases left unmatched: 10. As DNA, the CDR3 is TGTGCCAGCAGCCGTACAGGGGCCTCCCACACTGAAGCTTTCTTT. Translated, it gives CASSRTGASHTEAFF.

The chain joins TRBV5-4 to TRBJ2-1, with TRBD2 identical over 10 bases. CDR3 length: 16 residues. Germline V gives CDR1 SGHNT, CDR2 YYREEE (reference sequence). The V and J ends lost 4 bases and 2 bases, in that order; junction bases with no gene match: 6. As DNA, the CDR3 is TGTGCCAGCAGCCGATCTAGCGGGGGAACCTACAATGAGCAGTTCTTC. It encodes CASSRSSGGTYNEQFF.

The V gene is TRBV2, the J gene TRBJ1-4; D remains ambiguous. The CDR3 covers 15 residues. CDR1 and CDR2 from the germline V gene are SNHLY and FYNNEI. Between the trimmed V and J ends, which lost 6 bases and 0 bases, there was a span of 11 bases. CDR3 DNA: TGTGCCAGCAGCGCCGGGAGGGCAACTAATGAAAAACTGTTTTTT. Its protein is CASSAGRATNEKLFF.

V usage is TRBV10-3 and J usage is TRBJ2-5; 12 bases agree with TRBD2. The CDR3 loop spans 15 amino acids. The trim removed 10 bases at V and 1 base at J, leaving 7 bases unmatched. Germline V gene lookup returns CDR1 ENHRY and CDR2 SYGVKD. The CDR3 loop reads CATERTSGTQETQYF. The DNA for the CDR3 is TGTGCCACCGAGCGGACTAGCGGGACCCAAGAGACCCAGTACTTC.